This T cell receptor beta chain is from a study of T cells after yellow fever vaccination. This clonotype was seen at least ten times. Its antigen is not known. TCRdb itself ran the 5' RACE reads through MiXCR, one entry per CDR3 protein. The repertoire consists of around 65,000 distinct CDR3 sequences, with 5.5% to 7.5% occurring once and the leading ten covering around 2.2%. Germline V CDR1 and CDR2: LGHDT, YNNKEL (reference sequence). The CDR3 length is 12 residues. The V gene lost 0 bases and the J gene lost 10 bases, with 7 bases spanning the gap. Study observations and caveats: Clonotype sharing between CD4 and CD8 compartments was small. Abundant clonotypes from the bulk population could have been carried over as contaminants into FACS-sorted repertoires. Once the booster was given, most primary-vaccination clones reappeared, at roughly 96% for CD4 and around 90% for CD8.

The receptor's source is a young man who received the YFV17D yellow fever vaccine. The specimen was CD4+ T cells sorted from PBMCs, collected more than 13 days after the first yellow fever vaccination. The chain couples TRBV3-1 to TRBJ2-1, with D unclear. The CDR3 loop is CASSQEPREQFF. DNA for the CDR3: TGTGCCAGCAGCCAAGAGCCGAGGGAGCAGTTCTTC.